This entry lists 21 T cell receptor beta chains sequenced from one sample in a study of post-analysis software for immune sequencing data. Overall study findings and caveats: When patients were compared with controls, 5 or 6 TRBV segments were more frequent, TRBV5-6, TRBV5-1 and TRBV20-1 among them.

Their specific antigens are unknown. TCR beta libraries were prepared from cDNA with unique molecular identifiers. TCRdb ran MiXCR on the PCR reads and lists one entry per CDR3 protein. In the table there are hundreds of thousands of distinct CDR3 sequences, roughly 30% of which are singletons. Sequencing was done on a sample of blood. The receptors come from a girl aged 10 to 17 with multiple sclerosis.

This clonotype was counted a few times. The rearrangement links TRBV7-2 to TRBJ2-1; TRBD2 might be the D (5 bases). The CDR3 loop spans 15 amino acids. Trimming cost V 5 bases and J 4 bases, with 15 bases left between them. The germline CDR1 and CDR2 sequences are SGHTA and FQGNSA. The CDR3 DNA reads TGTGCCAGCAGCCCGACCGGGGTGGCTTACAATGAGCAGTTCTTC. As protein: CASSPTGVAYNEQFF.

V and J are TRBV20-1 and TRBJ1-2, with D perhaps matching TRBD1 (5 bases). This CDR3 comprises 12 residues. CDR1 is DFQATT, CDR2 SNEGSKA, per germline (reference sequence). The V gene lost 6 bases and the J gene lost 6 bases, with 14 bases spanning the gap. CDR3 DNA sequence: TGCAGTGCCAGGGTTTTTCAGCATGGCTACACCTTC. This translates into CSARVFQHGYTF.

This clonotype was picked up many times. This chain connects TRBV12-3 or TRBV12-4 to TRBJ2-3; 11 bases agree with TRBD2. V shed 6 bases and J 6 bases; nucleotides not matched to a gene: 11. The CDR3 consists of 16 residues. The CDR3 region is CASRPRTSGSADTQYF. DNA of the CDR3: TGTGCCAGCAGACCCCGGACTAGCGGGTCGGCCGATACGCAGTATTTT.

This clonotype was picked up one time. The chain combines TRBV20-1 with TRBJ1-1; D perhaps matches TRBD1 (6 bases). The V end was cut by 8 bases, the J end by 0 bases, with 10 bases between. This CDR3 is 12 amino acids long. Germline loops: CDR1 DFQATT, CDR2 SNEGSKA (reference sequence). CDR3 loop: CSSQGMNTEAFF. The CDR3 nucleotides read TGCAGTTCCCAGGGGATGAACACTGAAGCTTTCTTT.

The chain recombines TRBV5-6 with TRBJ1-4; TRBD1 might be the D (6 bases). The V gene lost 0 bases and the J gene lost 4 bases, with 13 bases spanning the gap. This CDR3 has 16 amino acids. Germline lookup yields CDR1 SGHDT and CDR2 YYEEEE. This chain's CDR3 is CASSLGAGTLNEKLFF. The DNA of the CDR3 is TGTGCCAGCAGCTTGGGGGCTGGGACACTTAATGAAAAACTGTTTTTT. Full variable domain (remainder filled in from reference TRBV5-6 and TRBJ1-4): DAGVTQSPTHLIKTRGQQVTLRCSPKSGHDTVSWYQQALGQGPQFIFQYYEEEERQRGNFPDRFSGHQFPNYSSELNVNALLLGDSALYLCASSLGAGTLNEKLFFGSGTQLSVL.

This chain links TRBV12-3 or TRBV12-4 with TRBJ2-3; D is undetermined. V was pared by 8 bases and J by 1 base, with 13 bases between. The CDR3 is made up of 14 amino acids. The CDR3 here is CASRDGVGTDTQYF. CDR3 coding DNA: TGTGCCAGCCGCGACGGAGTGGGCACAGATACGCAGTATTTT.

The CDR3 sequence: CASRGRERSPLHF. For the CDR3, the DNA is TGTGCCAGCAGGGGGAGGGAACGTTCACCCCTCCACTTT. This chain links TRBV27 with TRBJ1-6; D uncertain. The V end was cut by 6 bases, the J end by 9 bases, with 12 bases between. The germline CDR1 and CDR2 sequences are MNHEY and SMNVEV (reference sequence). The CDR3 has 13 amino acids.

This clonotype was seen only a few times. The V call is TRBV6-6, the J call TRBJ2-5, with D possibly being TRBD1 or TRBD2 (5 bases each). Trimming pared 2 bases from V and 1 base from J, leaving 8 bases between. CDR1 and CDR2 (germline): MNHNY, SVGAGI (reference sequence). The CDR3 is 14 amino acids. CDR3 sequence: CASSYEGSQETQYF. For the CDR3, the DNA is TGTGCCAGCAGTTACGAGGGGAGCCAAGAGACCCAGTACTTC.

The CDR3 spells CASGNAGGYEQYF. The CDR3 DNA follows: TGTGCCAGCGGCAACGCAGGAGGTTACGAGCAGTACTTC. The chain carries TRBV12-3 or TRBV12-4 and TRBJ2-7; D may be TRBD2 (5 bases). Trimming took 8 bases from V and 4 from J, leaving 15 bases between them. This CDR3 has 13 amino acids.

Only one count was recorded for this clonotype. V usage is TRBV7-9 and J usage is TRBJ1-1, with D maybe TRBD1 (6 bases). The germline gives CDR1 SEHNR, CDR2 FQNEAQ (reference sequence). The CDR3 spans 16 residues. The V end was cut by 1 base, the J end by 5 bases, with 17 bases between. CDR3 DNA sequence: TGTGCCAGCAGCTTAGGACCTACAGGGACTGGGACTGAAGCTTTCTTT. This translates into CASSLGPTGTGTEAFF.

A note on this clonotype: This may arise from a read error, as a much more abundant clone is one base away. The chain recombines TRBV28 with TRBJ2-1; a possible D gene is TRBD2 (6 bases). CDR3 length: 15 amino acids. Germline V lookup: CDR1 MDHEN, CDR2 SYDVKM. The CDR3 DNA reads as TGTGCCAGCAGGGGGGTGGGGGGTTCCATCAATGGGCAGTTCTTC. The encoded protein is CASRGVGGSINGQFF. Combining the CDR3 with reference TRBV28 and TRBJ2-1 gives the whole variable domain DVKVTQSSRYLVKRTGEKVFLECVQDMDHENMFWYRQDPGLGLRLIYFSYDVKMKEKGDIPEGYSVSREKKERFSLILESASTNQTSMYLCASRGVGGSINGQFFGPGTRLTVL.

This clonotype has a handful of counts. The V and J genes are TRBV5-1 and TRBJ2-5, with a possible D match to TRBD2 (5 bases). From germline, CDR1 is SGHRS and CDR2 YFSETQ. V was cut by 1 base and J by 0 bases, with 13 bases left in between. The CDR3 loop spans 16 amino acids. CDR3 DNA: TGCGCCAGCAGCTTGAATGGCAGACTATACCAAGAGACCCAGTACTTC. Translated: CASSLNGRLYQETQYF.

This clonotype appeared a few times. The chain has TRBV24-1 and TRBJ2-5; D is undetermined. Trimming took 7 bases from V and 4 from J, leaving 6 bases between them. CDR1 and CDR2 (germline): KGHDR, SFDVKD. This CDR3 comprises 11 residues. CDR3 loop: CATRKGETQYF. The CDR3 nucleotides read TGTGCCACCAGGAAAGGAGAGACCCAGTACTTC.

The rearrangement links TRBV28 to TRBJ1-5, with D possibly being TRBD1 (5 bases). Germline V gives CDR1 MDHEN, CDR2 SYDVKM. V was pared by 1 base and J by 6 bases, with 10 bases between. The CDR3 runs 14 residues. The CDR3 is CASSLYQGVQPQHF. The CDR3 coding sequence is TGTGCCAGCAGTTTATATCAGGGTGTTCAGCCCCAGCATTTT.

This chain uses TRBV7-2 with TRBJ1-5, with D unclear. The CDR3 loop spans 15 amino acids. Germline V gene lookup returns CDR1 SGHTA and CDR2 FQGNSA. The V end was cut by 0 bases, the J end by 7 bases, with 13 bases between. CDR3 protein: CASSLARSFGQPQHF. In DNA, the CDR3 is TGTGCCAGCAGCTTAGCTAGGAGTTTCGGACAGCCCCAGCATTTT.

There are a few counts of this clonotype. The chain employs TRBV20-1 and TRBJ2-7; D gene ambiguous. Trimming removed 0 bases from V and 3 bases from J, with 12 bases in between. The CDR3 loop spans 14 amino acids. The germline V gene encodes CDR1 DFQATT and CDR2 SNEGSKA (reference sequence). The CDR3 loop reads CSARDPKRVYEQYF. DNA of the CDR3: TGCAGTGCTAGAGATCCGAAACGGGTCTACGAGCAGTACTTC.

There are many counts of this clonotype. V usage is TRBV6-4 and J usage is TRBJ1-1, with a tentative D call TRBD1 (5 bases). Trimming took off 5 bases at V and 0 bases at J, with 10 bases between the two ends. The CDR3 sequence is 14 residues long. CDR1 and CDR2 (germline): MRHNA, SNTAGT. CDR3 in DNA: TGTGCCAGCAGTCTGACAGCCATGAACACTGAAGCTTTCTTT. Its protein is CASSLTAMNTEAFF.

The rearrangement joins TRBV7-2 to TRBJ1-5, with TRBD1 matching over 8 bases. The CDR3 is 15 residues long. Per germline, CDR1 SGHTA and CDR2 FQGNSA. V lost 1 base, J lost 7 bases, and 6 bases stayed unmatched. The CDR3: CASSLEGTGGQPQHF. The CDR3 bases are TGTGCCAGCAGCTTAGAGGGGACAGGCGGGCAGCCCCAGCATTTT.

This clonotype was recorded a few times. The genes are TRBV21-1 and TRBJ2-5; TRBD1, the table's D call, was not compared with the DNA. TRBV21-1 is tagged as a pseudogene. The length of the CDR3 is 17 residues. This CDR3 reads CASRTRGGQFTQETQYF. CDR3 in DNA: TGTGCCAGCCGAACCCGGGGGGGACAGTTCACACAGGAGACCCAGTACTTC.

This chain joins TRBV28 and TRBJ2-3, with D tentatively TRBD2 (6 bases). V lost 4 bases and J 2 bases, leaving 10 bases between the germline ends. The germline V gene has CDR1 MDHEN and CDR2 SYDVKM. The CDR3 has 14 residues. CDR3 loop: CASSSGGDTDTQYF. In nucleotides, the CDR3 is TGTGCCAGCAGTTCTGGCGGGGACACAGATACGCAGTATTTT.

This clonotype was recorded many times. This chain joins TRBV14 and TRBJ2-7; no reliable D call. The ends were cut back, 3 bases at V and 2 bases at J, with 2 bases in the middle. CDR3 size: 11 residues. The germline V gene has CDR1 SGHDN and CDR2 FVKESK. The CDR3 DNA is TGTGCCAGCAGCCAGGCCTACGAGCAGTACTTC. Protein product: CASSQAYEQYF. The entire variable domain, with the rest obtained from reference TRBV14 and TRBJ2-7, is as follows: EAGVTQFPSHSVIEKGQTVTLRCDPISGHDNLYWYRRVMGKEIKFLLHFVKESKQDESGMPNNRFLAERTGGTYSTLKVQPAELEDSGVYFCASSQAYEQYFGPGTRLTVT.